The T cell receptor (beta chain) under discussion was sequenced for a study of T cells in Graves' hyperthyroidism and ophthalmopathy. Subjects aged 18 to 65 presented with newly diagnosed hyperthyroidism of less than 2 months' duration. Whole-study findings and limits: Among clonotypes expanded in thyroid above 0.001, most were also found in blood.

The germline gives CDR1 MDHEN, CDR2 SYDVKM. The CDR3 covers 15 residues. Trimming cost V 7 bases and J 4 bases; bases outside gene matches: 9. Amplification of TCR beta CDR3 regions used RNA as the template. A set of HTBI primers served as the primers for a first-round RT-PCR of the TCR CDR3. One entry per CDR3 protein, called by TCRdb with MiXCR from the multiplex PCR reads. Here the sample spans roughly 400,000 distinct CDR3 sequences, around 16% being singletons. This clonotype occurred many times. Its matching antigen is unknown. The TCR comes from a woman younger than 35 with Graves' hyperthyroidism that later progressed to Graves' ophthalmopathy. Sequencing input: blood. The rearrangement links TRBV28 to TRBJ2-1; TRBD2 matches 8 bases. The CDR3 nucleotides read TGTGCCAGCAAAGCGGGAGCGTCAGTATACAATGAGCAGTTCTTC. The encoded protein is CASKAGASVYNEQFF.